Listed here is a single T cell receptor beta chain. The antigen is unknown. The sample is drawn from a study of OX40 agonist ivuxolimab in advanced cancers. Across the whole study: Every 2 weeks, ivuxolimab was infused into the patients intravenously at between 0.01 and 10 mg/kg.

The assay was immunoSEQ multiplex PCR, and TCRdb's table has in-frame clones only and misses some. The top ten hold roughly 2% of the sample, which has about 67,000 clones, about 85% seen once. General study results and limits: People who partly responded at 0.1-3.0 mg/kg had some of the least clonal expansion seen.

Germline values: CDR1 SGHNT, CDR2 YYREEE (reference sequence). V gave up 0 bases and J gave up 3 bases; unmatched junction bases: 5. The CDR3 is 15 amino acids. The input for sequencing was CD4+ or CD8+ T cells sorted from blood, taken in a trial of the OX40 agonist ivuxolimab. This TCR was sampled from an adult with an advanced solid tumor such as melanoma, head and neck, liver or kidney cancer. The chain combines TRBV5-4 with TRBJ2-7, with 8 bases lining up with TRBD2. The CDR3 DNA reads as TGTGCCAGCAGCTTGGGCACTAGCGGTCGCTACGAGCAGTACTTC. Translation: CASSLGTSGRYEQYF.